What follows are 8 T cell receptor beta chains derived from one specimen sequenced in a study of blood T cells in healthy people across ages. The second PCR ran about 6 to 11 cycles with a sample-barcoded 5' primer and J-beta primers. MiXCR, run by TCRdb on the 5' RACE reads, gives a single entry per CDR3 protein. The table records 600,000 to 900,000 distinct CDR3 sequences, around 25% of them present only once. These data also featured in a second study, about T cells of mothers and their children.

The source material was blood. These receptors originate from a boy between 10 and 17 years old in good health.

The chain is built from TRBV10-3 and TRBJ2-7; 7 bases are shared with TRBD1. V lost 4 bases, J lost 2 bases, and 11 bases stayed unmatched. CDR3 length equals 16 residues. Germline loops: CDR1 ENHRY, CDR2 SYGVKD. The CDR3 loop reads CAISGNRGGGAYEQYF. CDR3 DNA: TGTGCCATCAGTGGTAACAGGGGTGGTGGGGCCTACGAGCAGTACTTC.

In this sample, this clonotype turned up a few times. J is TRBJ1-5 and V is TRBV7-2; no clear D gene. Germline CDR1 reads SGHTA; CDR2 reads FQGNSA. The CDR3 spans 13 residues. V shed 2 bases and J shed 1 base, with 3 bases lying between them. The DNA for the CDR3 is TGTGCCAGCAGCTTAAGAAGCAATCAGCCCCAGCATTTT. As protein: CASSLRSNQPQHF.

J is TRBJ2-6 and V is TRBV12-5; 7 nucleotides line up with TRBD1. J gave up 4 bases and V 0 bases, and 12 bases lay outside the gene matches. The CDR3 has 19 residues. Germline CDR1 is LGHNT and CDR2 is FRNRAP. CDR3 sequence (DNA): TGTGCTAGTGGTTTGGTCCTTGACAGGGCCCTCCCGGGGGCCAACGTCCTGACTTTC. It codes for CASGLVLDRALPGANVLTF. The whole variable domain, filled in from reference TRBV12-5 and TRBJ2-6, reads DARVTQTPRHKVTEMGQEVTMRCQPILGHNTVFWYRQTMMQGLELLAYFRNRAPLDDSGMPKDRFSAEMPDATLATLKIQPSEPRDSAVYFCASGLVLDRALPGANVLTFGAGSRLTVL.

This clonotype has more than one count but fewer than ten. Sequence at one end of the junction differs from germline and may be a read error. The J gene is TRBJ2-5, the V gene TRBV3-1, with D uncertain. Germline V gene sequence: CDR1 LGHDT, CDR2 YNNKEL (reference sequence). This CDR3 region has 12 residues. CDR3 residues: CASSQTQEAQYF. CDR3 DNA sequence: TGTGCCAGCAGCCAAACACAAGAGGCCCAGTACTTC.

This chain uses TRBV28 with TRBJ2-5; 7 bases fit TRBD2. The DNA end favors TRBJ2-7, so the J call may be wrong. CDR1 is MDHEN and CDR2 is SYDVKM in the germline V gene. The CDR3 covers 15 residues. The CDR3 here is CASSPPGTTLYEQYF. The DNA for the CDR3 is TGTGCCAGCAGTCCCCCCGGGACTACCCTCTACGAGCAGTACTTC.

This clonotype was found a few times. This chain uses TRBV6-5 with TRBJ2-4, with D hard to call. The V gene's germline CDR1 is MNHEY and CDR2 SVGAGI. This CDR3 has 14 residues. The V end lost 6 bases, the J end lost 0 bases, and 9 bases lay between the germline ends. CDR3 loop: CASRLTLAKNIQYF. In nucleotides, the CDR3 is TGTGCCAGCAGACTGACACTAGCCAAAAACATTCAGTACTTC.

This clonotype has a handful of counts. The chain couples TRBV6-6 to TRBJ1-1; 7 nucleotides agree with TRBD1. The CDR3 extends over 13 amino acids. The V segment lost 9 bases and the J segment 3 bases; nucleotides outside the gene matches: 7. Germline loops: CDR1 MNHNY, CDR2 SVGAGI (reference sequence). The CDR3 bases are TGTGCCAGTAAGGGACAGTGGGACACTGAAGCTTTCTTT. Translation: CASKGQWDTEAFF.

The table lists this clonotype with a few counts. V is TRBV6-6 and J is TRBJ2-7; TRBD2 is a possible D gene (6 bases). Looked up from germline, CDR1 is MNHNY and CDR2 is SVGAGI (reference sequence). The CDR3 spans 12 residues. V lost 7 bases and J lost 2, with 9 bases in between. The CDR3 reads CASNSGAYEQYF. The CDR3 DNA follows: TGTGCCAGCAATAGCGGCGCCTACGAGCAGTACTTC.